The entry below describes one TCR beta chain. Its matching antigen is unknown. Losses at the gene ends were 0 bases for V and 5 bases for J; bases not matched to a gene: 10. Germline CDR1 is GTSNPN and CDR2 is SVGIG (reference sequence). This CDR3 contains 16 residues. The data were obtained in a study of cytotoxic CD8 clonotypes in ibrutinib-treated CLL. Sequencing was performed with immunoSEQ multiplex PCR; in TCRdb, only in-frame clones are kept and a portion is missing. Of 6,500 to 9,000 clones listed, 60% to 80% are singletons. Overall study results and limits: Baseline clonality, higher than in age-matched healthy donors, tracked circulating CD8+ T-cell counts. With treatment, public clonotypes, which were uncommon, either contracted or remained stable.

Sequenced material: PBMCs, taken before ibrutinib treatment. The clonotype comes from a human donor with chronic lymphocytic leukemia. The chain links TRBV30 to TRBJ1-2, with TRBD1 identical over 9 bases. CDR3 sequence: CAWSVWDRVGEYGYTF. CDR3 nucleotide sequence: TGTGCCTGGAGTGTATGGGACAGGGTAGGGGAGTATGGCTACACCTTC.